This TCR beta chain derives from a study of blood T cell repertoires in COVID-19. Looking at the study overall: In each case, the material was cDNA or gDNA derived from T cells, B-cell-depleted T cells, or PBMCs.

V shed 3 bases, J shed 7 bases, and the junction held 7 bases outside the gene matches. The CDR3 is 15 amino acids. Looked up from germline, CDR1 is MGHRA and CDR2 is YSYEKL. As handled by the study authors: Researchers report that nucleated cell counts were estimated from reference gene primer amplification. Sequenced by immunoSEQ multiplex PCR; TCRdb stores in-frame clones only, minus some. For V, J and clone size, that table is used; D and trimming come from the DNA. The repertoire includes under 350,000 clones, around 83% of them detected once, and around 3.6% sits in the top ten. The chain joins TRBV4-1 to TRBJ1-4; 8 bases line up with TRBD1. This TCR came from a man aged 18 to 30 with active or convalescent COVID-19. Sequencing was carried out using peripheral blood. The CDR3 here is CASSHPQGVGEKLFF. The CDR3 DNA is TGCGCCAGCAGCCACCCACAGGGGGTCGGTGAAAAACTGTTTTTT.